Ten or more counts support the clone carrying this T cell receptor (beta chain). The antigen remains undetermined. The data derive from a study of T-cell reconstitution after alpha-beta-depleted transplantation in children. The study's findings and limits: Some patients' high day-60 TCRbeta diversity was attributed to recipient cells surviving conditioning. A year had passed since transplant, and T-cell counts and diversity by then came mostly from newly produced T cells. There were reportedly several hundred expanded graft clones from which alpha-beta T cells came about two months after transplant.

Preparing the TCRbeta library involved the use of unique molecular identifiers. TCRdb processed the PCR reads anew with MiXCR; each CDR3 protein has one entry. Of 210,000 or so distinct CDR3 sequences detected, roughly a tenth appear once; the ten largest clones hold 28%. Germline V gives CDR1 SGDLS, CDR2 YYNGEE. CDR3 length equals 17 residues. Trimming pared 0 bases from V and 1 base from J, leaving 16 bases between. This TCR was recovered from a child less than two years old with acute myeloid leukemia, due to receive a stem cell transplant. The rearrangement links TRBV9 to TRBJ2-5; D is undetermined. The sequenced sample was PBMCs, obtained before TCRalphabeta/CD19-depleted stem cell transplant. DNA of the CDR3: TGTGCCAGCAGCGTAGGGTGGGTTTACAGTTCCCAAGAGACCCAGTACTTC. It is translated as CASSVGWVYSSQETQYF.